This TCR beta chain was sequenced in a study of blood T cell repertoires in COVID-19. Whole-study context: PBMCs, B-cell-depleted T cells, or T cells provided the cDNA or gDNA that made up the material.

Trimming at V came to 5 bases and at J to 3 bases, leaving 3 bases not matched to a gene. Germline V gene data show CDR1 as MRHNA and CDR2 as SNTAGT. This CDR3 has 13 residues. Produced via immunoSEQ multiplex PCR; TCRdb's table is partial and in-frame only. The sample yields some 220,000 clones, less than 85% seen once. Sequencing was performed on peripheral blood. This chain connects TRBV6-4 to TRBJ2-7; TRBD1 aligns across 8 bases. This sequence originates from a woman aged 70-85 years with acute or convalescent COVID-19. The CDR3 DNA reads as TGTGCCAGCAGTCCAGGGGGCCACTACGAGCAGTACTTC. Amino acid sequence: CASSPGGHYEQYF.